This T cell receptor (beta chain) was obtained from a study of beta chain features in type 1 diabetes. Overall study results and limits: TCRB CDR3s were moderately but significantly shorter in Type 1 diabetes patients in all four CD4+ subsets. The study left unresolved whether HLA type influences TCRB rearrangement.

The CDR3 extends over 15 amino acids. In germline, CDR1 is ENHRY, CDR2 SYGVKD. This clone was seen a few times. Antigen specificity is unknown. One end of the junction varies from germline; a read error may be responsible. The investigators reverse transcribed all of the isolated RNA, so they sequenced expressed TCRB transcripts. Profiled with immunoSEQ multiplex PCR; TCRdb holds only in-frame clones, not every one. The sample shows around 340,000 clones, about a tenth of them seen only once. This TCR came from a man aged 30 to 39 with type 1 diabetes. Sequencing was carried out using central memory CD4+ T cells from blood. J is TRBJ2-3 and V is TRBV10-3; D is unresolved. In nucleotides, the CDR3 is TGTGCCAGCAGTTACTCGTTTACGGGCCCAGATACGCAGTATTTT. Its protein product is CASSYSFTGPDTQYF.